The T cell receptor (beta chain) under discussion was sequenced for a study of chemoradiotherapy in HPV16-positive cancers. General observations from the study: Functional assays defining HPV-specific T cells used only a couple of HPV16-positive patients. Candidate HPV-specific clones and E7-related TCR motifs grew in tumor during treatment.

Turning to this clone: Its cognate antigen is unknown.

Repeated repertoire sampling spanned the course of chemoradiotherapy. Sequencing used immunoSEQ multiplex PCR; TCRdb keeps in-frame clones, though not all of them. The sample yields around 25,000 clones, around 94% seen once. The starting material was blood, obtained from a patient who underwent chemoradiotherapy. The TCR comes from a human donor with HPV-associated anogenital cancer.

The DNA for the CDR3 is TGTGCCAGCAGCTTAGAATCCGCCAGCTCCTACAATGAGCAGTTCTTC. Its protein product is CASSLESASSYNEQFF. The rearrangement links TRBV13 to TRBJ2-1; no definite D call. The germline gives CDR1 PRHDT, CDR2 FYEKMQ (reference sequence). The ends were cut back, 1 base at V and 0 bases at J, with 10 bases in the middle. The CDR3 consists of 16 residues.